This T cell receptor (beta chain) was profiled in a study of blood T cell repertoires in COVID-19. CDR3 length: 10 residues. Germline V gene sequence: CDR1 DFQATT, CDR2 SNEGSKA (reference sequence). Trimming took 1 base from V and 9 from J, leaving 6 bases between them. Authors' data handling: Reference gene primer amplification gave nucleated cell count estimates. Assay used: immunoSEQ multiplex PCR; TCRdb lists only in-frame clones, some missing. The V and J calls and clone size were taken over from that table, and D and trimming were inferred from the DNA. The repertoire consists of about 150,000 clones, with roughly four fifths occurring once and the leading ten covering over 2%.

This sequence joins TRBV20-1 and TRBJ2-5, with D perhaps TRBD1 (6 bases). The sequence came from a woman of 80 years or more with acute or convalescent COVID-19. Material: peripheral blood. CDR3: CSARAGAQYF. The DNA of the CDR3 is TGCAGTGCTAGAGCAGGGGCCCAGTACTTC.